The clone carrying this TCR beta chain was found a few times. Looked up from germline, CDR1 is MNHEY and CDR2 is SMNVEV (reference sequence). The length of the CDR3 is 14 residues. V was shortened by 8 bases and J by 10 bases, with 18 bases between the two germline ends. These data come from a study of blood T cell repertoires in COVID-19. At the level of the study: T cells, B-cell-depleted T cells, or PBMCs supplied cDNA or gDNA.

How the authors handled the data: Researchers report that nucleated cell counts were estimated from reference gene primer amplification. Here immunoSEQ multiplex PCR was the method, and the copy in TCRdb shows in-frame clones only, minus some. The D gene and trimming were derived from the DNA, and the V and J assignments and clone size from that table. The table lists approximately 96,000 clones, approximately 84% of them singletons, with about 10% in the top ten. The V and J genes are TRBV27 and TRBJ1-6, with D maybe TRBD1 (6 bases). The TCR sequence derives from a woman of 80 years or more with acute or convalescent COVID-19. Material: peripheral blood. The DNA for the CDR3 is TGTGCCAGCCTACCATCGACAGGTACCTCACCCCTCCACTTT. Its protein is CASLPSTGTSPLHF.